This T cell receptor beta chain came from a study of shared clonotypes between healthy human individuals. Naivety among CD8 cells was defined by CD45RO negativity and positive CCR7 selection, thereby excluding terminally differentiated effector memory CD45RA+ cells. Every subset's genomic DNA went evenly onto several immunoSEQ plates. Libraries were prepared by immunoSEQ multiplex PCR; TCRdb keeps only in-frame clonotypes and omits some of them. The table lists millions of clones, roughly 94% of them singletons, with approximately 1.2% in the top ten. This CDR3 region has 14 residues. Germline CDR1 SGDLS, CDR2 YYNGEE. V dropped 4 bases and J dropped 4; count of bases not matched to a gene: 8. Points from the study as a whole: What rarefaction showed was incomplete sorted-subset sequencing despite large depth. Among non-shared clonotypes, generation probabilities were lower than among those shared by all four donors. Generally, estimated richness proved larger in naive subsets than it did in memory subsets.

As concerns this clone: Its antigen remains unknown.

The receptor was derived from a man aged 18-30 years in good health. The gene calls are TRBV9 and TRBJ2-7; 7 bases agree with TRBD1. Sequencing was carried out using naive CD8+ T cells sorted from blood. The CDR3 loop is CASSPGTAVYEQYF. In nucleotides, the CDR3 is TGTGCCAGCAGCCCCGGGACAGCCGTTTACGAGCAGTACTTC.